One sample yielded the 17 T cell receptor beta chains listed below, sequenced in a study of cytomegalovirus exposure and HLA in healthy donors. The PCR had 60 Vbeta and 13 Jbeta primers. Using immunoSEQ multiplex PCR, the repertoire was profiled, and TCRdb retains in-frame clones only, with some absent. Of roughly 96,000 clones in the sample, about four fifths were seen once. The specimen was PBMCs. The source is a female donor in good health and CMV-seropositive.

This clone was counted between two and nine times. The rearrangement joins TRBV29-1 to TRBJ1-1; no clear D. Per germline, CDR1 SQVTM and CDR2 ANQGSEA. Trimming took off 5 bases at V and 5 bases at J, with 9 bases between the two ends. This CDR3 is 11 amino acids long. The CDR3 region is CSVRSSTEAFF. CDR3 sequence (DNA): TGCAGCGTTCGTTCGAGTACTGAAGCTTTCTTT.

The chain has TRBV30 and TRBJ2-1; D not resolved. The CDR3 runs to 14 residues. CDR1 and CDR2 (germline): GTSNPN, SVGIG (reference sequence). Trimming shortened V by 3 bases and J by 6 bases, and 15 bases separated the two germline ends. CDR3: CAWRVSPAANEQFF. The CDR3 DNA is TGTGCCTGGAGGGTTTCCCCGGCGGCCAATGAGCAGTTCTTC.

This clone appeared once. The genes are TRBV29-1 and TRBJ1-6; 7 bases match TRBD1. This CDR3 spans 13 amino acids. The germline CDR1 and CDR2 sequences are SQVTM and ANQGSEA. V trimming: 5 bases; J trimming: 9 bases; junction bases outside the gene matches: 7. The CDR3 nucleotides are TGCAGCGTTAGGGGGACAGAAGGTTCACCCCTCCACTTT. Encoded protein: CSVRGTEGSPLHF.

The chain carries TRBV19 and TRBJ2-7, with D unclear. CDR3 length: 13 residues. The V gene lost 5 bases and the J gene lost 3 bases, with 11 bases spanning the gap. Germline values: CDR1 LNHDA, CDR2 SQIVND (reference sequence). CDR3 DNA: TGTGCCAGTAGTTCTACAGTGAACTACGAGCAGTACTTC. Protein product: CASSSTVNYEQYF.

This chain links TRBV28 with TRBJ2-5; D not certain. The CDR3 contains 12 residues. V gave up 4 bases and J gave up 13 bases, with 16 bases separating them. The germline gives CDR1 MDHEN, CDR2 SYDVKM. CDR3 amino acids: CASSSPRHRSYF. The CDR3 DNA is TGTGCCAGCAGTTCGCCCAGGCATCGGTCGTACTTC.

This clone showed up just once. J is TRBJ2-1 and V is TRBV5-1; 14 positions agree with TRBD2. The V segment lost 4 bases and the J segment 12 bases; nucleotides outside the gene matches: 9. This CDR3 region has 15 residues. CDR1 is SGHRS and CDR2 is YFSETQ in the germline V gene. The DNA for the CDR3 is TGCGCCAGCAGCAGGCGACTAGCGGGAGGGCTCGGGCAGTTCTTC. Translating gives CASSRRLAGGLGQFF.

The CDR3 sequence: CASSLLAGVQETQYF. Written as DNA, the CDR3 is TGTGCCAGCAGCCTCCTAGCGGGGGTTCAAGAGACCCAGTACTTC. The J gene is TRBJ2-5, the V gene TRBV7-9; 10 bases are shared with TRBD2. The CDR3 contains 15 residues. V dropped 5 bases and J dropped 2; count of bases not matched to a gene: 5. CDR1 is SEHNR and CDR2 is FQNEAQ in the germline V gene (reference sequence).

Turning to this clone: One junction end disagrees with the germline gene, perhaps due to a read error. The genes are TRBV7-7 and TRBJ2-2; D gene unclear. CDR1 SSHAT and CDR2 FNYEAQ come from the germline V gene (reference sequence). The CDR3 is 13 residues long. The CDR3 loop reads CASSATYTGELFF. DNA of the CDR3: TGTGCTAGCAGCGCTACCTACACCGGGGAGCTGTTTTTT.

This chain links TRBV19 with TRBJ1-2; D perhaps matches TRBD1 (5 bases). The CDR3 has 13 amino acids. V was clipped by 4 bases and J by 8 bases, with 14 bases between them. Germline CDR1 is LNHDA and CDR2 is SQIVND (reference sequence). This chain's CDR3 is CASSSQEGLGYTF. The CDR3 nucleotides are TGTGCCAGTAGTAGTCAGGAGGGACTAGGCTACACCTTC.

The chain couples TRBV6-6 to TRBJ1-5; D may be TRBD1 (5 bases). With 6 bases removed from V and 1 base from J, the gap between germline ends came to 7 bases. Germline loops: CDR1 MNHNY, CDR2 SVGAGI (reference sequence). The CDR3 is 13 residues long. CDR3 bases: TGTGCCAGCAGCCGACAGAGCAATCAGCCCCAGCATTTT. Encoded protein: CASSRQSNQPQHF.

This clone was found once. The chain joins TRBV7-8 to TRBJ1-1; D gene uncertain. Trimming stripped 0 bases from V and 3 bases from J, with 11 bases between. The CDR3 contains 15 residues. Germline CDR1 is SGHVS and CDR2 is FQNEAQ. CDR3 sequence (DNA): TGTGCCAGCAGCTTAGCGGTCGGGTGGGACACTGAAGCTTTCTTT. Its protein is CASSLAVGWDTEAFF.

V and J are TRBV7-2 and TRBJ2-5, with D possibly TRBD1 on 5 matching bases. Trimming cost V 4 bases and J 0 bases, with 9 bases left between them. CDR1 SGHTA and CDR2 FQGNSA come from the germline V gene. The CDR3 loop spans 14 amino acids. CDR3 protein: CASSSQGYQETQYF. The CDR3 bases are TGTGCCAGCAGCTCTCAGGGTTACCAAGAGACCCAGTACTTC.

CDR3 residues: CASSPGGGEQYF. The CDR3 bases are TGCGCCAGCTCCCCGGGGGGTGGCGAGCAGTACTTC. This chain uses TRBV4-1 with TRBJ2-7; TRBD2 aligns across 7 bases. The length of the CDR3 is 12 residues. The junction had 7 bases not matched to a gene; V was cut back by 8 bases and J by 6 bases. Germline values: CDR1 MGHRA, CDR2 YSYEKL.

The rearrangement joins TRBV5-1 to TRBJ2-7, with D perhaps TRBD1 (6 bases). The CDR3 runs 13 residues. With 6 bases removed from V and 5 bases from J, the gap between germline ends came to 15 bases. Germline V gene sequence: CDR1 SGHRS, CDR2 YFSETQ. CDR3 in DNA: TGCGCCAGCAAAACAGGGCAGACCGACGAGCAGTACTTC. This codes for CASKTGQTDEQYF. Filled out from reference TRBV5-1 and TRBJ2-7, the complete variable domain reads KAGVTQTPRYLIKTRGQQVTLSCSPISGHRSVSWYQQTPGQGLQFLFEYFSETQRNKGNFPGRFSGRQFSNSRSEMNVSTLELGDSALYLCASKTGQTDEQYFGPGTRLTVT.

The chain is built from TRBV7-8 and TRBJ2-7, with TRBD1 matching 8 bases. The V gene end was trimmed by 2 bases and the J gene end by 4 bases; junction bases not matched to a gene: 7. CDR1 and CDR2 from the germline V gene are SGHVS and FQNEAQ. The CDR3 is 15 amino acids. The CDR3 loop reads CASSLRDRFRYEQYF. In DNA, the CDR3 is TGTGCCAGCAGCTTACGGGACAGGTTTAGGTACGAGCAGTACTTC.

The V gene is TRBV7-9, the J gene TRBJ1-1; perhaps TRBD1 as D (6 bases). Germline V gene lookup returns CDR1 SEHNR and CDR2 FQNEAQ (reference sequence). V was cut by 4 bases and J by 2 bases, with 14 bases left in between. The CDR3 spans 15 residues. The CDR3 here is CASSSSQGPNTEAFF. In DNA, the CDR3 is TGTGCCAGCAGCTCCTCACAGGGACCAAACACTGAAGCTTTCTTT.

The V gene is TRBV7-8, the J gene TRBJ1-2; possible D gene TRBD1, 5 bases. Germline CDR1 and CDR2: SGHVS and FQNEAQ. Trimming left V 5 bases short and J 8 bases short, with 15 bases between. CDR3 length equals 13 residues. This CDR3 is CASSTDSTVGYTF. CDR3 DNA sequence: TGTGCCAGCAGCACCGACAGCACCGTCGGCTACACCTTC.